The rows below give T cell receptor beta chains drawn from one sample of a study of Graves' ophthalmopathy and Graves' hyperthyroidism. Using its own MiXCR run on the multiplex PCR reads, TCRdb lists one record per CDR3 protein. This sample has approximately 640,000 distinct CDR3 sequences, with over 40% found just once. Sequenced: peripheral blood. These receptors were taken from an adult man with Graves' ophthalmopathy. CDR3s leave out the opening cysteine and the closing phenylalanine or tryptophan. Each record gives: D gene, V gene, J gene, CDR3 protein. The D gene is left open where the match is weak.

-	TRBV24-1	TRBJ2-7	ATSGGDEQY
-	TRBV10-3	TRBJ2-7	ASSNGNLQSSRTFEQY
TRBD1	TRBV15	TRBJ1-2	ATSLRPGQGYDYGYT
-	TRBV19	TRBJ2-2	ASSIALTLNTGELF
-	TRBV7-8	TRBJ2-7	ASVTGSYEQY
TRBD1	TRBV20-1	TRBJ2-7	SARASDRGWGQY
-	TRBV10-3	TRBJ1-5	ASSESMQQGFGIDQPQH
-	TRBV30	TRBJ2-7	ASEAPNEQY
TRBD2	TRBV3-1	TRBJ2-2	ASSAMGLAVGELF
-	TRBV12-3/TRBV12-4	TRBJ1-3	ASPGWAGSSGNTIY
-	TRBV6-6	TRBJ1-5	ASSYGGIRGQPQH
-	TRBV2	TRBJ2-7	ASRADSYEQY
-	TRBV4-3	TRBJ1-1	ASSQDRTGSRAF
-	TRBV4-2	TRBJ1-2	ASSQDAGYGYT
-	TRBV2	TRBJ1-2	ASSGADYT
TRBD1	TRBV10-3	TRBJ2-2	AISRGTGGNSRGFAANTGELF
TRBD1	TRBV19	TRBJ1-5	ASTSGQGDQPQH
-	TRBV6-5	TRBJ2-7	ASIDRFYEQY
-	TRBV12-3/TRBV12-4	TRBJ1-2	ASSLGGLLRNT
TRBD1	TRBV25-1	TRBJ1-1	ASSLYPGQHTEAF
TRBD1	TRBV7-2	TRBJ1-3	ASSLGTGVTGNTIY
-	TRBV19	TRBJ1-1	ASIALNTEAF
-	TRBV12-3/TRBV12-4	TRBJ2-3	ASSPRGTDTQY
-	TRBV7-9	-	ASSYYRDETQY
-	TRBV7-9	TRBJ1-2	ASSWGGEMHGYT
-	TRBV7-9	TRBJ1-6	ASSLEVSPLH
-	TRBV7-2	TRBJ1-1	ASSLLRAGTEAF
TRBD1	TRBV19	TRBJ1-6	ASTGQNNSPLH
TRBD2	TRBV11-3	TRBJ2-5	ASSWRTSGKETQY
TRBD2	TRBV7-9	TRBJ2-7	AWTSGRASYEQY
-	TRBV20-1	TRBJ2-5	SARDAGQQETQY
-	TRBV10-3	TRBJ1-5	AIAGGHGAQH
-	TRBV4-3	TRBJ1-4	ASSQDWGDEKLF
-	TRBV10-3	TRBJ1-1	AISESGQGSTEAF